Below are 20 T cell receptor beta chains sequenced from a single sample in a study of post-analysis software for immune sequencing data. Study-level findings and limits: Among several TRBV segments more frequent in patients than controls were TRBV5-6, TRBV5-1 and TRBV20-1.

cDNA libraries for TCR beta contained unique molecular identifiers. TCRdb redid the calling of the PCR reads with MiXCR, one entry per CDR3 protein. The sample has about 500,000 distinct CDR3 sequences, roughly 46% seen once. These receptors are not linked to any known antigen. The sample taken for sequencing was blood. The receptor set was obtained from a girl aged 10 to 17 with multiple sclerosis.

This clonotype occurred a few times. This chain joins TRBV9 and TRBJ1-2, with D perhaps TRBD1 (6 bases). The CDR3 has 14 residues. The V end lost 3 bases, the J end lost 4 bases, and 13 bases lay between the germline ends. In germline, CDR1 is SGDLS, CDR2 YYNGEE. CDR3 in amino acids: CASSGGDNFYGYTF. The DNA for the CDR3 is TGTGCCAGCAGCGGGGGGGACAACTTCTATGGCTACACCTTC.

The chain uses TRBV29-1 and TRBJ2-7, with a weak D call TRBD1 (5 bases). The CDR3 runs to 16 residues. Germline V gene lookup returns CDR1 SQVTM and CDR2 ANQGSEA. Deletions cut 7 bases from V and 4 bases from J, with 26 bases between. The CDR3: CSATYADLGPIYEQYF. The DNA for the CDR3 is TGCAGCGCCACCTACGCCGACTTGGGGCCAATATACGAGCAGTACTTC.

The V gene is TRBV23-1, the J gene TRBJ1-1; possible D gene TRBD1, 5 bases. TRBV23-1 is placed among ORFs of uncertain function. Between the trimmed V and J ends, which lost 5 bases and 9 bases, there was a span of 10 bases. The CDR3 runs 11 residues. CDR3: CASSEDSKAFF. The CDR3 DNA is TGCGCCAGCAGTGAAGACAGCAAAGCTTTCTTT.

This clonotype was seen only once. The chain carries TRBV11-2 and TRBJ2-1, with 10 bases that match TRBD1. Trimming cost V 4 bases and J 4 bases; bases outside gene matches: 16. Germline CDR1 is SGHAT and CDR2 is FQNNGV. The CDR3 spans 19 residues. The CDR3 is CASSSVLGMTGGSYNEQFF. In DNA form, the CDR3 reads TGTGCCAGCAGCTCAGTCCTCGGGATGACAGGGGGCTCGTACAATGAGCAGTTCTTC.

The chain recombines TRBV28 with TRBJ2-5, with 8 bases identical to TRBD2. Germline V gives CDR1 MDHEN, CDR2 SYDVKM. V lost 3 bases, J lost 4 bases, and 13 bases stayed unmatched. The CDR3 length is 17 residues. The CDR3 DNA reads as TGTGCCAGCAGTTTGACAGCGGGAGAAGGAAAGGGAGAGACCCAGTACTTC. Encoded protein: CASSLTAGEGKGETQYF.

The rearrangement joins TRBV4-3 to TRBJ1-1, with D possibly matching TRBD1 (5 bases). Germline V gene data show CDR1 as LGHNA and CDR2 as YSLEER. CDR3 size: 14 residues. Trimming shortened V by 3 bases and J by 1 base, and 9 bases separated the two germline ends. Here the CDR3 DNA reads TGCGCCAGCAGCCAGGGGGTTGAGAACACTGAAGCTTTCTTT. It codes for CASSQGVENTEAFF.

CDR3: CASSSPGGNTQYF. The CDR3 DNA follows: TGTGCCAGCAGTTCCCCCGGGGGAAATACGCAGTATTTT. V gene TRBV6-2 or TRBV6-3 combines with J gene TRBJ2-3; D perhaps matches TRBD2 (6 bases). The CDR3 is made up of 13 amino acids. Germline loops: CDR1 MNHEY, CDR2 SVGEGT. The V and J ends lost 4 bases and 7 bases respectively, with 12 bases between them.

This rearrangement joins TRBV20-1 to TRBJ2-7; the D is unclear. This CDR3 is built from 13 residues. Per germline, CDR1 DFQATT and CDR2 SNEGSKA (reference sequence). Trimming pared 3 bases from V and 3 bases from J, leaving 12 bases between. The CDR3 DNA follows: TGCAGTGCTAGTTTGGCGGACCGCTACGAGCAGTACTTC. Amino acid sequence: CSASLADRYEQYF.

CDR3 DNA: TGTGCCAGCAGGTTCTGGGGGGGCAATCAGCCCCAGCATTTT. Translation gives CASRFWGGNQPQHF. The chain has TRBV12-3 or TRBV12-4 and TRBJ1-5, with D perhaps TRBD1 (5 bases). Trimming pared 6 bases from V and 2 bases from J, leaving 11 bases between. CDR3 length: 14 amino acids.

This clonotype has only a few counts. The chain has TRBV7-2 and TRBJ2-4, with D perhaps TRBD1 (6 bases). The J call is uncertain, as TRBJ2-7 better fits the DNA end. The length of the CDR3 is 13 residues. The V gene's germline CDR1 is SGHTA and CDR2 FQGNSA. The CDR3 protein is CASSLVQGHEQYF. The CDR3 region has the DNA TGTGCCAGCAGCTTAGTGCAGGGGCACGAGCAGTACTTC.

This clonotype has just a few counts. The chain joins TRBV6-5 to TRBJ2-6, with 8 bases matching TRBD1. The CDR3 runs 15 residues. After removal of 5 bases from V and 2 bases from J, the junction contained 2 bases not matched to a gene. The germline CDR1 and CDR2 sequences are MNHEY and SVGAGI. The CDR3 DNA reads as TGTGCCAGCAGTCCGGACAGGGCTGGGGCCAACGTCCTGACTTTC. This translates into CASSPDRAGANVLTF.

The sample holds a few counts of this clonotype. In DNA, the CDR3 is TGTGCCAGCAGTTTGGTGCGTGACAGTTCCTATAATTCACCCCTCCACTTT. Amino acid sequence: CASSLVRDSSYNSPLHF. The V gene is TRBV12-3 or TRBV12-4, the J gene TRBJ1-6; tentatively, D is TRBD1 (5 bases). Trimming shortened V by 3 bases and J by 1 base, and 13 bases separated the two germline ends. This CDR3 is 17 amino acids long.

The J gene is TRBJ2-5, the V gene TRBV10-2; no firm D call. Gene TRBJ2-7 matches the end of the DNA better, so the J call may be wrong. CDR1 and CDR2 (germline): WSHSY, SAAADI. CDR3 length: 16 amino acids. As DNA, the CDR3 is TGCGCCAGCAGCGTGGAGAGTGGCAGAGTGACCTACGAGCAGTACTTC. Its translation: CASSVESGRVTYEQYF.

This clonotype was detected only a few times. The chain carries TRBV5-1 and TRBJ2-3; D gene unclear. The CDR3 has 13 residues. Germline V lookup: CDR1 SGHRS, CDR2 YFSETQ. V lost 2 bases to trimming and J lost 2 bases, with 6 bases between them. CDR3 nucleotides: TGCGCCAGCAGCTTAACAGACACAGATACGCAGTATTTT. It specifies CASSLTDTDTQYF.

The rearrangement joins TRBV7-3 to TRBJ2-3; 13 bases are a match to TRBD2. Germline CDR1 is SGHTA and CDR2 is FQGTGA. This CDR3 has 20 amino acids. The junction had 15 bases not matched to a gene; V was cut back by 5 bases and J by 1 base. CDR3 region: CASSPRPRSLAGGGTDTQYF. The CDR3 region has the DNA TGTGCCAGCAGCCCAAGGCCCCGGTCACTAGCGGGAGGGGGCACAGATACGCAGTATTTT.

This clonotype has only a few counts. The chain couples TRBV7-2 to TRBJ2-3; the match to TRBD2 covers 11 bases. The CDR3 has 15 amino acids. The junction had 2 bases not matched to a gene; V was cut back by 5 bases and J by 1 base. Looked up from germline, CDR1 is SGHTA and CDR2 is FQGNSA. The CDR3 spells CASSALAGGTDTQYF. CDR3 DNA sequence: TGTGCCAGCAGCGCACTAGCGGGAGGCACAGATACGCAGTATTTT.

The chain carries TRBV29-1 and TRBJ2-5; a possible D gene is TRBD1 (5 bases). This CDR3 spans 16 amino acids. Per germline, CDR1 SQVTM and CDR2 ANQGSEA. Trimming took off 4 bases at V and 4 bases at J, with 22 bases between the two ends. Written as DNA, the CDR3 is TGCAGCGTTGGAGGCCACATCCAGGGTGGGATAGAGACCCAGTACTTC. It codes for CSVGGHIQGGIETQYF.

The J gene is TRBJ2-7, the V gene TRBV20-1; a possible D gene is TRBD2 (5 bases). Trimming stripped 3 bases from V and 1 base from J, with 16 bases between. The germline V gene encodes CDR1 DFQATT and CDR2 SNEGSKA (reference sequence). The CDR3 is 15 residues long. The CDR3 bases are TGCAGTGCTAGCCAGCGACCAGCGGAATCCTACGAGCAGTACTTC. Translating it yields CSASQRPAESYEQYF.

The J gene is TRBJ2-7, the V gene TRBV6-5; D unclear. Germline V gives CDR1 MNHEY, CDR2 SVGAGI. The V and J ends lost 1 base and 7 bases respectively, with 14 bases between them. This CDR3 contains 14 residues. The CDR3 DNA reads TGTGCCAGCAGTTACTTCGGACCCAACGGGGAGCAGTACTTC. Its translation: CASSYFGPNGEQYF.

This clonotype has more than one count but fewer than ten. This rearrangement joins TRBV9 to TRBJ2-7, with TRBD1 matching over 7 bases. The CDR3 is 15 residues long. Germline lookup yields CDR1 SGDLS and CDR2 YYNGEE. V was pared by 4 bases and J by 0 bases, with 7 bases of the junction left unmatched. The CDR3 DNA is TGTGCCAGCAGCCCCCGGACAGGTTTCTCCTACGAGCAGTACTTC. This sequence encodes CASSPRTGFSYEQYF.